This T cell receptor (beta chain) was sequenced during a study of T cell responses to AZD1222 COVID-19 vaccine. Study-level findings and limits: Spike-spanning, vaccine-associated CD4 TCRs were dominant at 160-218 and 743-854. Two doses of AZD1222 preceded a rise in Spike-specific TCR breadth and depth.

On this clone itself: The antigen remains unidentified.

The CDR3 is 15 amino acids. Unmatched junction bases numbered 2, after V lost 2 bases and J lost 3 bases. Germline V CDR1 and CDR2: ENHRY, SYGVKD. The data were produced by immunoSEQ multiplex PCR, yet TCRdb's version contains in-frame clones alone and is incomplete. The sample holds some 140,000 clones, roughly 87% seen once. The material was peripheral blood, obtained 28 days after the second AZD1222 dose. The gene calls are TRBV10-3 and TRBJ1-5; 9 bases agree with TRBD1. The receptor was derived from an adult who received the AZD1222 COVID-19 vaccine. CDR3 sequence reads: CAISEGQGYNQPQHF. The DNA of the CDR3 is TGTGCCATCAGTGAGGGACAGGGGTACAATCAGCCCCAGCATTTT.